The 24 T cell receptor beta chains given below trace back to one sample, sequenced in a study of T cells in Graves' hyperthyroidism and ophthalmopathy. Amplified TCR beta CDR3 regions came from RNA transcripts. TCR CDR3 underwent first-round RT-PCR with the HTBI primer set. Using its own MiXCR run on the multiplex PCR reads, TCRdb lists one record per CDR3 protein. The sample contains about 530,000 distinct CDR3 sequences, 17% of which appear only once. Sequenced material: blood. All receptors come from a woman aged 18-29 years with Graves' ophthalmopathy.

This clonotype has ten or more counts. This chain joins TRBV5-1 and TRBJ2-7; 8 positions agree with TRBD1. Germline trimming cut 0 bases from V and 5 bases from J; bases unmatched to any gene: 7. The V gene's germline CDR1 is SGHRS and CDR2 YFSETQ. The CDR3 is made up of 15 amino acids. CDR3 DNA sequence: TGCGCCAGCAGCTTGGAGGGGACAGGTCGGGACGAGCAGTACTTC. It is translated as CASSLEGTGRDEQYF.

This clonotype showed up just a few times. The rearrangement links TRBV28 to TRBJ1-2; no clear D gene. Germline V CDR1 and CDR2: MDHEN, SYDVKM. This CDR3 region has 13 residues. Deletions cut 8 bases from V and 0 bases from J, with 10 bases between. CDR3 in DNA: TGTGCCAGCGGGATGTCAGCTAACTATGGCTACACCTTC. Its translation is CASGMSANYGYTF.

This clonotype was counted at least ten times. This chain connects TRBV28 to TRBJ2-7, with 10 bases aligning to TRBD1. The junction had 8 bases not matched to a gene; V was cut back by 7 bases and J by 5 bases. Germline V gene sequence: CDR1 MDHEN, CDR2 SYDVKM. The CDR3 contains 14 residues. The DNA for the CDR3 is TGTGCCAGCAAGAGCGGGACAGGGGTAAACGAGCAGTACTTC. Encoded protein: CASKSGTGVNEQYF.

Of note for this clonotype: This sequence may be a read error, since a much larger clone differs from it by one base. The chain recombines TRBV9 with TRBJ2-7, with D tentatively TRBD1 or TRBD2 (5 bases each). The CDR3 covers 14 residues. Germline V gene data show CDR1 as SGDLS and CDR2 as YYNGEE. The CDR3 sequence: CAGSVQDGLYEQYF. CDR3 nucleotides: TGTGCCGGCAGCGTACAGGACGGACTCTACGAGCAGTACTTC.

This clonotype was seen a single time. The J gene is TRBJ1-2, the V gene TRBV29-1; no clear D gene. With 2 bases removed from V and 0 bases from J, the gap between germline ends came to 10 bases. Germline values: CDR1 SQVTM, CDR2 ANQGSEA. CDR3 size: 14 residues. DNA of the CDR3: TGCAGCGTTGAAAAGGCAGTCACTAACTATGGCTACACCTTC. Its translation: CSVEKAVTNYGYTF.

This clonotype has at least ten counts. A much larger clone lies one base from this, so it may be a read error. For the CDR3, the DNA is TGTGCCAGCAGCTTAGGGGGGAATACGCAGTATTTT. Translation: CASSLGGNTQYF. The chain carries TRBV11-2 and TRBJ2-3; TRBD1 or TRBD2 may be the D gene (5 bases each). Germline V gene data show CDR1 as SGHAT and CDR2 as FQNNGV. V lost 1 base and J lost 7, with 6 bases in between. This CDR3 has 12 amino acids. Filled out from reference TRBV11-2 and TRBJ2-3, the complete variable domain reads EAGVAQSPRYKIIEKRQSVAFWCNPISGHATLYWYQQILGQGPKLLIQFQNNGVVDDSQLPKDRFSAERLKGVDSTLKIQPAKLEDSAVYLCASSLGGNTQYFGPGTRLTVL.

This clonotype was observed at least ten times. The chain couples TRBV11-3 to TRBJ2-3, with D perhaps TRBD2 (5 bases). Looked up from germline, CDR1 is SGHNT and CDR2 is YENEEA. The CDR3 sequence is 12 residues long. V dropped 5 bases and J dropped 6 bases, with 9 bases sitting between them. CDR3 sequence: CASSRGRDTQYF. In DNA, the CDR3 is TGTGCCAGCAGCCGGGGTAGGGATACGCAGTATTTT.

The chain couples TRBV4-1 to TRBJ2-5; TRBD2 matches at 8 bases. J lost 3 bases, V lost 3 bases, and 6 bases had no gene match. Germline V gives CDR1 MGHRA, CDR2 YSYEKL. This CDR3 has 15 residues. The CDR3 region is CASSQGLSGKETQYF. The DNA of the CDR3 is TGCGCCAGCAGCCAGGGGCTTAGCGGGAAAGAGACCCAGTACTTC.

The V and J genes are TRBV20-1 and TRBJ1-4; TRBD1 agrees at 8 bases. Looked up from germline, CDR1 is DFQATT and CDR2 is SNEGSKA (reference sequence). The CDR3 has 12 amino acids. After removal of 5 bases from V and 8 bases from J, the junction contained 4 bases not matched to a gene. The DNA for the CDR3 is TGCAGTGCTTCAGACAGGGGCGAAAAACTGTTTTTT. Amino acid sequence: CSASDRGEKLFF.

Many counts were recorded for this clonotype. The CDR3 DNA sequence: TGCGCCAGCAGCTTGGACAGGGCGACGGGTGAAGCTTTCTTT. It translates to CASSLDRATGEAFF. This chain joins TRBV5-1 and TRBJ1-1, with TRBD1 as a possible D gene (6 bases). Germline-derived CDR1 and CDR2 are SGHRS and YFSETQ. V gave up 0 bases and J gave up 7 bases, with 13 bases separating them. The CDR3 runs 14 residues.

This clonotype was counted many times. The chain uses TRBV20-1 and TRBJ2-1; 9 positions agree with TRBD2. The CDR3 has 18 residues. Germline CDR1 is DFQATT and CDR2 is SNEGSKA (reference sequence). J gave up 0 bases and V 2 bases, and 11 bases lay outside the gene matches. The CDR3 sequence: CSARNSGSPLSSYNEQFF. In DNA, the CDR3 is TGCAGTGCTAGAAATAGCGGGAGTCCCCTCAGCTCCTACAATGAGCAGTTCTTC.

Only a few counts were recorded for this clonotype. This sequence joins TRBV20-1 and TRBJ2-3; TRBD2 matches 7 bases. The germline CDR1 and CDR2 sequences are DFQATT and SNEGSKA (reference sequence). CDR3 length: 15 amino acids. Trimming took 3 bases from V and 5 from J; bases not matched to a gene: 11. The CDR3 spells CSASLPGLELDTQYF. Here the CDR3 DNA reads TGCAGTGCTAGCCTTCCAGGACTAGAGTTAGATACGCAGTATTTT.

The chain combines TRBV6-2 or TRBV6-3 with TRBJ2-3; the D gene is possibly TRBD2 (5 bases). CDR1 MNHEY and CDR2 SVGEGT come from the germline V gene. With 6 bases removed from V and 0 bases from J, the gap between germline ends came to 10 bases. The CDR3 extends over 14 amino acids. CDR3 loop: CASRPGISTDTQYF. The CDR3, as DNA: TGTGCCAGCAGGCCGGGGATAAGCACAGATACGCAGTATTTT.

This clonotype appeared many times. V is TRBV20-1 and J is TRBJ2-7; D is possibly TRBD2 (5 bases). V lost 6 bases to trimming and J lost 3 bases, with 18 bases between them. Germline loops: CDR1 DFQATT, CDR2 SNEGSKA (reference sequence). The CDR3 has 14 amino acids. The CDR3 nucleotides are TGCAGTGCCCGAGGTCGGGGATCTATCTACGAGCAGTACTTC. Amino acid sequence: CSARGRGSIYEQYF.

In this sample, this clonotype turned up many times. The V call is TRBV2, the J call TRBJ1-1; D unclear. CDR1 is SNHLY and CDR2 is FYNNEI in the germline V gene. The V end lost 6 bases, the J end lost 4 bases, and 15 bases lay between the germline ends. The CDR3 runs to 14 residues. The CDR3 protein is CASRDSGRRTEAFF. CDR3 nucleotide sequence: TGTGCCAGCAGAGATTCGGGCCGGCGCACTGAAGCTTTCTTT.

V is TRBV9 and J is TRBJ2-2; the match to TRBD2 covers 9 bases. The germline gives CDR1 SGDLS, CDR2 YYNGEE. The J segment lost 6 bases and the V segment lost 3 bases, leaving 9 bases of the junction unmatched. The CDR3 loop spans 16 amino acids. The CDR3 spells CASSGGGGRGAGELFF. CDR3 nucleotide sequence: TGTGCCAGCAGCGGCGGGGGCGGGAGGGGTGCCGGGGAGCTGTTTTTT.

This clonotype has ten or more counts. V gene TRBV5-6 combines with J gene TRBJ2-1; weak D call: TRBD2 (5 bases). V lost 0 bases and J 0 bases, leaving 16 bases between the germline ends. Germline CDR1 SGHDT, CDR2 YYEEEE. This CDR3 contains 18 residues. CDR3 in amino acids: CASSLVLAKGSSYNEQFF. The CDR3 DNA reads as TGTGCCAGCAGCTTGGTATTAGCGAAGGGTAGCTCCTACAATGAGCAGTTCTTC.

This clonotype was observed a handful of times. This chain connects TRBV7-2 to TRBJ1-5; tentative D call: TRBD1 (6 bases). This CDR3 is 16 amino acids long. V lost 1 base and J 6 bases, leaving 16 bases between the germline ends. The germline V gene encodes CDR1 SGHTA and CDR2 FQGNSA. In nucleotides, the CDR3 is TGTGCCAGCAGCTTAGATGCTGGGGGGGCAGGTCAGCCCCAGCATTTT. Translated: CASSLDAGGAGQPQHF. Full variable domain (remainder filled in from reference TRBV7-2 and TRBJ1-5): GAGVSQSPSNKVTEKGKDVELRCDPISGHTALYWYRQSLGQGLEFLIYFQGNSAPDKSGLPSDRFSAERTGGSVSTLTIQRTQQEDSAVYLCASSLDAGGAGQPQHFGDGTRLSIL.

The sample holds a few counts of this clonotype. The chain joins TRBV9 to TRBJ1-2; D is uncertain. The CDR3 is 15 amino acids. Germline assignment: CDR1 SGDLS and CDR2 YYNGEE. V shed 0 bases and J shed 2 bases, with 11 bases lying between them. The CDR3 DNA reads TGTGCCAGCAGCGTAGGTACCAGGTTCAACTATGGCTACACCTTC. Protein: CASSVGTRFNYGYTF.

This chain uses TRBV27 with TRBJ2-7, with D perhaps matching TRBD2 (5 bases). V lost 8 bases, J lost 5 bases, and 10 bases lay in between. Germline lookup yields CDR1 MNHEY and CDR2 SMNVEV (reference sequence). This CDR3 comprises 11 residues. CDR3 DNA: TGTGCCAGCCGAGGGATCGACGAGCAGTACTTC. Protein product: CASRGIDEQYF.

In this sample, this clonotype turned up many times. J is TRBJ2-2 and V is TRBV28; 7 bases match TRBD1. Trimming cost V 6 bases and J 3 bases; bases outside gene matches: 4. Germline V gene data show CDR1 as MDHEN and CDR2 as SYDVKM. This CDR3 spans 14 amino acids. The CDR3, as DNA: TGTGCCAGCAGACCTGGGACAGACACCGGGGAGCTGTTTTTT. Protein product: CASRPGTDTGELFF.

The V call is TRBV19, the J call TRBJ2-1, with D possibly being TRBD1 or TRBD2 (5 bases each). Looked up from germline, CDR1 is LNHDA and CDR2 is SQIVND (reference sequence). Trimming left V 2 bases short and J 5 bases short, with 10 bases between. The CDR3 sequence is 14 residues long. This CDR3 reads CASSIWDRDNEQFF. The CDR3 DNA reads as TGTGCCAGTAGTATATGGGACCGGGACAATGAGCAGTTCTTC.

In its sample, this clonotype was seen many times. V usage is TRBV6-1 and J usage is TRBJ1-2; 7 nucleotides align to TRBD1. CDR3 size: 15 residues. V shed 5 bases and J 3 bases; nucleotides not matched to a gene: 9. Germline V gene data show CDR1 as MNHNS and CDR2 as SASEGT. The CDR3 DNA sequence: TGTGCCAGCAGTTTACAGGGGAGGGGAGACTATGGCTACACCTTC. Residues: CASSLQGRGDYGYTF.

The table lists this clonotype with many counts. The chain joins TRBV7-2 to TRBJ1-4, with D perhaps TRBD1 (6 bases). CDR3 length: 15 residues. Between the trimmed V and J ends, which lost 0 bases and 8 bases, there was a span of 13 bases. Germline CDR1 is SGHTA and CDR2 is FQGNSA. As DNA, the CDR3 is TGTGCCAGCAGCTTAGCGCAGAGGACAGTCGAAAAACTGTTTTTT. Translation: CASSLAQRTVEKLFF. The full variable domain, in which reference TRBV7-2 and TRBJ1-4 provide the parts outside the CDR3, is GAGVSQSPSNKVTEKGKDVELRCDPISGHTALYWYRQSLGQGLEFLIYFQGNSAPDKSGLPSDRFSAERTGGSVSTLTIQRTQQEDSAVYLCASSLAQRTVEKLFFGSGTQLSVL.